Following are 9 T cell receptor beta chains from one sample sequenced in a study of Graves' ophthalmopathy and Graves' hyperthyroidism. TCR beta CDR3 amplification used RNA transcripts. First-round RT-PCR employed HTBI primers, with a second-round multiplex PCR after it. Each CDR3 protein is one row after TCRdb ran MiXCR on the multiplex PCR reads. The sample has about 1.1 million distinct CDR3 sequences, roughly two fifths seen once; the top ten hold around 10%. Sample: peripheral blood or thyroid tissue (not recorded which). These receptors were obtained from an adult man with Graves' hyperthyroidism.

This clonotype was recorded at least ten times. This chain's CDR3 is CASSSRGASGNQPQHF. As DNA, the CDR3 is TGTGCCAGCAGCTCGAGGGGGGCTTCGGGAAATCAGCCCCAGCATTTT. The chain employs TRBV7-2 and TRBJ1-5, with D maybe TRBD1 (6 bases). Trimming removed 4 bases from V and 4 bases from J, with 17 bases in between. The germline V gene encodes CDR1 SGHTA and CDR2 FQGNSA. CDR3 length: 16 amino acids.

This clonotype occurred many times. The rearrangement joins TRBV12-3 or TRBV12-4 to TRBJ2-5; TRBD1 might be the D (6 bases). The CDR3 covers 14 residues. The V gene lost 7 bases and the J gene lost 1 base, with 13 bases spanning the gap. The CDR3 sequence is CASMLQGTQETQYF. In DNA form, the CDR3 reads TGTGCCAGCATGCTACAGGGCACCCAAGAGACCCAGTACTTC.

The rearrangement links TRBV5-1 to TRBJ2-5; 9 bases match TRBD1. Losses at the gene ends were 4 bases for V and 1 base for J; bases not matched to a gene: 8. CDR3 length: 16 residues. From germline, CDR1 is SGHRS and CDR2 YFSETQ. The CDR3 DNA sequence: TGCGCCAGCAGCCCCACAGGGGGCGGGGGCCAAGAGACCCAGTACTTC. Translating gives CASSPTGGGGQETQYF.

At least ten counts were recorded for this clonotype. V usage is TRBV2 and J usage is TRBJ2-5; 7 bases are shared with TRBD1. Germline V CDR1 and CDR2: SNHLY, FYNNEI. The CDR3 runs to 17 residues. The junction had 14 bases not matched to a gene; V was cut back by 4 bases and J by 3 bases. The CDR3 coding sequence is TGTGCCAGCAGTGGAGGGGCCCCGGGACAGCCAAAAGAGACCCAGTACTTC. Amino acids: CASSGGAPGQPKETQYF.

The CDR3 is CSVEDRDRLSGNTIYF. The CDR3 DNA sequence: TGCAGCGTTGAAGATCGGGACCGTCTCTCTGGAAACACCATATATTTT. The chain is built from TRBV29-1 and TRBJ1-3; possible D gene TRBD1, 5 bases. This CDR3 is 16 amino acids long. The ends were cut back, 0 bases at V and 0 bases at J, with 12 bases in the middle. The V gene's germline CDR1 is SQVTM and CDR2 ANQGSEA.

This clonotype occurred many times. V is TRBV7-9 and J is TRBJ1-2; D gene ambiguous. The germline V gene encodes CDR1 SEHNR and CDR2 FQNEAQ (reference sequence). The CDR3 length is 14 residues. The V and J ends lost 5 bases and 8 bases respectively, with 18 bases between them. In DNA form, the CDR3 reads TGTGCCAGCAGCACCTACTCAGGCGGCTACGGCTACACCTTC. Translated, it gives CASSTYSGGYGYTF. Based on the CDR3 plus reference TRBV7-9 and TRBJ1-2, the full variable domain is DTGVSQNPRHKITKRGQNVTFRCDPISEHNRLYWYRQTLGQGPEFLTYFQNEAQLEKSRLLSDRFSAERPKGSFSTLEIQRTEQGDSAMYLCASSTYSGGYGYTFGSGTRLTVV.

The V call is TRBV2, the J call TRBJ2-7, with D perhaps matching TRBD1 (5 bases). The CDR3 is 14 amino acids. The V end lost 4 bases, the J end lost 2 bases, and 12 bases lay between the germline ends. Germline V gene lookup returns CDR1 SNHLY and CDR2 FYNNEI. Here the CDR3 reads CASSGQSSPYEQYF. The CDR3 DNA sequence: TGTGCCAGCAGTGGACAGTCATCACCCTACGAGCAGTACTTC.

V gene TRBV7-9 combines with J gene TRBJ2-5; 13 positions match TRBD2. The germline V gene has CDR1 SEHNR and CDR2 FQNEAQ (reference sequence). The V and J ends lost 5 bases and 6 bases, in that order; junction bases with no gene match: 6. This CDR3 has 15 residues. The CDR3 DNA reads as TGTGCCAGCAGCCCTCAGGGACTAGCGGGGCAGACCCAGTACTTC. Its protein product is CASSPQGLAGQTQYF. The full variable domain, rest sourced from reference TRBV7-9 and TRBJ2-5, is DTGVSQNPRHKITKRGQNVTFRCDPISEHNRLYWYRQTLGQGPEFLTYFQNEAQLEKSRLLSDRFSAERPKGSFSTLEIQRTEQGDSAMYLCASSPQGLAGQTQYFGPGTRLLVL.

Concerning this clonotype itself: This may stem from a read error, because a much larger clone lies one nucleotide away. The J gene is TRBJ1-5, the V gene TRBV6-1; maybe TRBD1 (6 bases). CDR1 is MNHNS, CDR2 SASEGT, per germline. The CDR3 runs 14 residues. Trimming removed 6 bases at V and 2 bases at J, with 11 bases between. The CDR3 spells CASRQQGGNQPQHF. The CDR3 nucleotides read TGTGCCAGCAGACAACAGGGAGGCAATCAGCCCCAGCATTTT.